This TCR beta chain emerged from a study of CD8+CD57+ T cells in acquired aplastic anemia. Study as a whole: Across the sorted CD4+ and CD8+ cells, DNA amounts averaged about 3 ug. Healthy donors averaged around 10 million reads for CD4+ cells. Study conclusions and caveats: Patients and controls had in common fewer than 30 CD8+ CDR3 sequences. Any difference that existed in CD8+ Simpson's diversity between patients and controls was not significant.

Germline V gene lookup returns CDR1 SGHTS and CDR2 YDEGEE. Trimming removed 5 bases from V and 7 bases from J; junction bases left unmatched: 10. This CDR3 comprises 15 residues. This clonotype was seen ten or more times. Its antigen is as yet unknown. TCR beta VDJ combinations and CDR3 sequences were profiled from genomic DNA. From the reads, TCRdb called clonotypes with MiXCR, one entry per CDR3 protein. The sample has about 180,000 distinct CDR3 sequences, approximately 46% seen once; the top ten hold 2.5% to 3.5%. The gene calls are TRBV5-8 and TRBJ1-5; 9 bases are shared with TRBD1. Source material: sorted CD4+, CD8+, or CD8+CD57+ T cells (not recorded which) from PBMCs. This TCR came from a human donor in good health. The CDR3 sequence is CASRGGQGGGQPQHF. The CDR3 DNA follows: TGTGCCAGCAGGGGGGGACAGGGAGGAGGCCAGCCCCAGCATTTT. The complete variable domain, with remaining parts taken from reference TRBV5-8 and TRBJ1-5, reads EAGVTQSPTHLIKTRGQQATLRCSPISGHTSVYWYQQALGLGLQFLLWYDEGEERNRGNFPPRFSGRQFPNYSSELNVNALELEDSALYLCASRGGQGGGQPQHFGDGTRLSIL.